This T cell receptor beta chain was captured by sequencing in a study of blood T cell repertoires in COVID-19. Germline V gene lookup returns CDR1 SGDLS and CDR2 YYNGEE. The CDR3 spans 14 residues. The J segment lost 1 base and the V segment lost 3 bases, leaving 3 bases of the junction unmatched. Adults between about 18 and 95 years of age took part from 20 to 25 US areas. The protocol was immunoSEQ multiplex PCR, while the TCRdb copy is restricted to in-frame clones and leaves out a portion. The sample includes approximately 140,000 clones, around 88% of them seen just once. This receptor was taken from a woman between 50 and 59 years old who had recovered from COVID-19. Sequencing was carried out using PBMCs or T cells enriched from blood (not recorded which). This rearrangement joins TRBV9 to TRBJ1-1; 7 nucleotides agree with TRBD1. CDR3 sequence: CASSATGQNTEAFF. CDR3 sequence (DNA): TGTGCCAGCAGCGCGACAGGGCAGAACACTGAAGCTTTCTTT.